The 3 T cell receptor beta chains below come from one sample, sequenced in a study of cytomegalovirus exposure and HLA in healthy donors. The PCR contained 60 Vbeta and 13 Jbeta primers. Measured with immunoSEQ multiplex PCR; TCRdb has only the in-frame clones, and not every one. The data contain some 150,000 clones, around 75% of them singletons. Sequences were obtained from PBMCs. These receptors were obtained from a human donor in good health.

This clone was picked up a small number of times. This sequence joins TRBV28 and TRBJ1-6, with D perhaps matching TRBD1 (6 bases). This CDR3 is 15 amino acids long. The ends were cut back, 1 base at V and 10 bases at J, with 14 bases in the middle. In germline, CDR1 is MDHEN, CDR2 SYDVKM. In DNA form, the CDR3 reads TGTGCCAGCAGTTTATCCCAGGGGTCGTGGTCACCCCTCCACTTT. The encoded protein is CASSLSQGSWSPLHF.

The rearrangement joins TRBV11-2 to TRBJ1-2; D possibly corresponds to TRBD1 (5 bases). Germline V gene sequence: CDR1 SGHAT, CDR2 FQNNGV. The CDR3 sequence is 18 residues long. Trimming took 2 bases from V and 4 from J, leaving 23 bases between them. CDR3 protein: CASSLIPGINGVAYGYTF. The CDR3 region has the DNA TGTGCCAGCAGCTTAATTCCAGGGATTAATGGGGTGGCCTATGGCTACACCTTC.

The chain recombines TRBV5-8 with TRBJ1-5; D gene uncertain. The length of the CDR3 is 14 residues. In germline, CDR1 is SGHTS, CDR2 YDEGEE. Trimming took off 0 bases at V and 6 bases at J, with 10 bases between the two ends. CDR3 in DNA: TGTGCCAGCAGCTTGGACAGTCGTGCTCAGCCCCAGCATTTT. This sequence encodes CASSLDSRAQPQHF. The full variable domain, in which reference TRBV5-8 and TRBJ1-5 provide the parts outside the CDR3, is EAGVTQSPTHLIKTRGQQATLRCSPISGHTSVYWYQQALGLGLQFLLWYDEGEERNRGNFPPRFSGRQFPNYSSELNVNALELEDSALYLCASSLDSRAQPQHFGDGTRLSIL.